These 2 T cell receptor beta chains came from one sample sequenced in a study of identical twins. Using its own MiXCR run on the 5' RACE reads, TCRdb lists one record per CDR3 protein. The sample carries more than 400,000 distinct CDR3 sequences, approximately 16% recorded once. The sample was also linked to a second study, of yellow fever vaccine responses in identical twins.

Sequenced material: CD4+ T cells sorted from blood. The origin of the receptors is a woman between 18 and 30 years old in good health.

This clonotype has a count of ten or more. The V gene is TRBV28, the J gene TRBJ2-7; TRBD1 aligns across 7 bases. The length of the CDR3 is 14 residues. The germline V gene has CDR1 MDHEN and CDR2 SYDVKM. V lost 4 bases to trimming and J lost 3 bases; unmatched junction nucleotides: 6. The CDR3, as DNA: TGTGCCAGCAGTTCCCCGGGACAGAGCTACGAGCAGTACTTC. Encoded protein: CASSSPGQSYEQYF.

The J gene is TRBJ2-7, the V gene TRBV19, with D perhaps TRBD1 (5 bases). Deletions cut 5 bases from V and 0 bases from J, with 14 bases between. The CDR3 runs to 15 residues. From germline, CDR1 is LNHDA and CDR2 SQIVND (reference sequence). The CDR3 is CASSSGETDSYEQYF. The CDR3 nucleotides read TGTGCCAGTAGTTCGGGCGAGACAGACTCCTACGAGCAGTACTTC.